What follows are 10 T cell receptor beta chains derived from one specimen sequenced in a study of early T cells in non-severe SARS-CoV-2 infection. TCRdb processed the 5' RACE reads anew with MiXCR; each CDR3 protein has one entry. The repertoire includes fewer than 120,000 distinct CDR3 sequences, 10% to 15% of them detected once, and approximately 3.8% sits in the top ten. Material: whole blood, obtained at baseline. The receptors derive from an adult who was a healthcare worker with PCR-confirmed SARS-CoV-2 infection or an uninfected control (not recorded which).

This clonotype was counted only a few times. The chain couples TRBV6-6 to TRBJ2-4; perhaps TRBD2 as D (7 bases). Germline V gene sequence: CDR1 MNHNY, CDR2 SVGAGI (reference sequence). The CDR3 has 18 residues. Trimming left V 0 bases short and J 0 bases short, with 15 bases between. CDR3 nucleotides: TGTGCCAGCAGTTACTCGGTTGCCGGGGGGCTAGCCAAAAACATTCAGTACTTC. This encodes CASSYSVAGGLAKNIQYF.

CDR3 in DNA: TGTGCCAGCAGTTTTACGGGACTAGCGGACAATGAGCAGTTCTTC. It is translated as CASSFTGLADNEQFF. The rearrangement uses TRBV28 and TRBJ2-1; 11 positions agree with TRBD2. The CDR3 spans 15 residues. V dropped 3 bases and J dropped 5; count of bases not matched to a gene: 3. Germline CDR1 reads MDHEN; CDR2 reads SYDVKM.

This clonotype has a count of ten or more. Germline is not matched at one junction end, which may reflect a read error. This rearrangement joins TRBV2 to TRBJ2-2, with a possible D match to TRBD2 (5 bases). The CDR3 covers 15 residues. The germline gives CDR1 SNHLY, CDR2 FYNNEI. CDR3 nucleotides: TGTGCCAGCACTGAACTAGGCGTAGGCACCGGGGAGCTGTTTTTT. Its translation: CASTELGVGTGELFF.

The rearrangement uses TRBV2 and TRBJ1-1; D remains unclear. With 5 bases removed from V and 1 base from J, the gap between germline ends came to 8 bases. The germline V gene has CDR1 SNHLY and CDR2 FYNNEI. The CDR3 covers 13 residues. CDR3 sequence reads: CASSNEPNTEAFF. As DNA, the CDR3 is TGTGCCAGCAGTAATGAACCGAACACTGAAGCTTTCTTT.

This clonotype showed up many times. The chain combines TRBV10-3 with TRBJ1-1; 7 bases are a match to TRBD1. The V gene's germline CDR1 is ENHRY and CDR2 SYGVKD. V lost 5 bases and J lost 6; bases outside the gene matches: 15. The CDR3 has 16 residues. In DNA form, the CDR3 reads TGTGCCATCAGTCGACAGGGACCGGCCGGGGGATCTGAAGCTTTCTTT. It specifies CAISRQGPAGGSEAFF.

This clonotype was counted between two and nine times. The rearrangement uses TRBV3-1 and TRBJ1-5; maybe TRBD1 (5 bases). CDR3 length: 15 residues. The germline CDR1 and CDR2 sequences are LGHDT and YNNKEL (reference sequence). Trimming took off 6 bases at V and 4 bases at J, with 16 bases between the two ends. CDR3 residues: CASSKTAQVNQPQHF. The CDR3 bases are TGTGCCAGCAGTAAGACAGCGCAAGTGAATCAGCCCCAGCATTTT. Combining the CDR3 with reference TRBV3-1 and TRBJ1-5 gives the whole variable domain DTAVSQTPKYLVTQMGNDKSIKCEQNLGHDTMYWYKQDSKKFLKIMFSYNNKELIINETVPNRFSPKSPDKAHLNLHINSLELGDSAVYFCASSKTAQVNQPQHFGDGTRLSIL.

This clonotype occurred a few times. The chain links TRBV9 to TRBJ2-1; D is uncertain. V lost 4 bases and J 0 bases, leaving 8 bases between the germline ends. The V gene's germline CDR1 is SGDLS and CDR2 YYNGEE. CDR3 length equals 14 residues. The CDR3 sequence: CASSLRSSYNEQFF. Here the CDR3 DNA reads TGTGCCAGCAGCCTACGGAGCTCCTACAATGAGCAGTTCTTC.

The J gene is TRBJ2-3, the V gene TRBV12-3 or TRBV12-4; the D is unclear. CDR3 length: 13 residues. V lost 4 bases to trimming and J lost 0 bases, with 5 bases between them. The CDR3 DNA sequence: TGTGCCAGCAGTTCGGACAGCACAGATACGCAGTATTTT. Residues: CASSSDSTDTQYF.

J is TRBJ1-5 and V is TRBV20-1, with TRBD1 matching 7 bases. The CDR3 contains 13 residues. CDR1 and CDR2 (germline): DFQATT, SNEGSKA (reference sequence). Losses at the gene ends were 5 bases for V and 10 bases for J; bases not matched to a gene: 11. In DNA form, the CDR3 reads TGCAGTGCTTCACGGGACAGTAGGCAACCCCAGCATTTT. It encodes CSASRDSRQPQHF.

This clonotype was counted a few times. This rearrangement joins TRBV12-3 or TRBV12-4 to TRBJ1-4, with D perhaps matching TRBD1 (6 bases). V lost 4 bases and J 7 bases, leaving 13 bases between the germline ends. There are 14 residues in the CDR3. The CDR3 sequence is CASSSGVGGEKLFF. CDR3 sequence (DNA): TGTGCCAGCAGTTCCGGAGTAGGGGGTGAAAAACTGTTTTTT.